These 24 T cell receptor beta chains were all obtained from the same sample, sequenced in a study of cytomegalovirus exposure and HLA in healthy donors. With 60 Vbeta and 13 Jbeta primers, the PCR was carried out. Profiled with immunoSEQ multiplex PCR; TCRdb holds only in-frame clones, not every one. Of about 100,000 clones in the sample, roughly 75% were seen once. The sample was PBMCs. The receptors shown here come from a woman between 18 and 30 years old in good health and CMV-seropositive.

This clone was detected a few times. The rearrangement uses TRBV5-4 and TRBJ2-7, with D maybe TRBD2 (6 bases). The germline V gene encodes CDR1 SGHNT and CDR2 YYREEE (reference sequence). Trimming shortened V by 4 bases and J by 0 bases, and 14 bases separated the two germline ends. The CDR3 covers 15 residues. The CDR3 here is CASSDRDGGSYEQYF. In nucleotides, the CDR3 is TGTGCCAGCAGCGACCGGGACGGGGGCTCCTACGAGCAGTACTTC.

This clone appeared a few times. J is TRBJ2-3 and V is TRBV4-1; D might be TRBD2 (5 bases). Per the germline V gene, CDR1 is MGHRA and CDR2 is YSYEKL. V was cut by 0 bases and J by 0 bases, with 13 bases left in between. The CDR3 covers 17 residues. The DNA of the CDR3 is TGCGCCAGCAGCCAAGAAGGCAGCGGTCCTAGCACAGATACGCAGTATTTT. It yields the protein CASSQEGSGPSTDTQYF.

CDR3 sequence reads: CASSQAGARDTQYF. In DNA, the CDR3 is TGTGCCAGCAGCCAGGCGGGAGCCCGGGATACGCAGTATTTT. The chain uses TRBV14 and TRBJ2-3, with 7 positions matching TRBD2. This CDR3 spans 14 amino acids. Germline assignment: CDR1 SGHDN and CDR2 FVKESK. V lost 3 bases to trimming and J lost 6 bases; unmatched junction nucleotides: 6.

The chain employs TRBV21-1 and TRBJ1-1. TRBV21-1 is marked as a pseudogene. This CDR3 is built from 9 residues. CDR3 residues: CASSNLAFF. Written as DNA, the CDR3 is TGTGCCAGCAGCAACCTGGCTTTCTTT.

The chain recombines TRBV28 with TRBJ1-4, with D unresolved. The CDR3 length is 13 residues. Trimming removed 5 bases at V and 5 bases at J, with 9 bases between. CDR1 MDHEN and CDR2 SYDVKM come from the germline V gene. The CDR3 DNA reads TGTGCCAGCAGTCGGCGGGAGAATGAAAAACTGTTTTTT. Translated: CASSRRENEKLFF.

This rearrangement joins TRBV5-6 to TRBJ2-5; 9 bases match TRBD2. This CDR3 region has 14 residues. V was pared by 5 bases and J by 0 bases, with 2 bases of the junction left unmatched. In germline, CDR1 is SGHDT, CDR2 YYEEEE. CDR3 DNA sequence: TGTGCCAGCAGGCGGGAGGGAAACCAAGAGACCCAGTACTTC. Amino acid sequence: CASRREGNQETQYF.

This clone was observed a handful of times. V gene TRBV11-3 combines with J gene TRBJ2-1, with D maybe TRBD1 (6 bases). Trimming took off 5 bases at V and 4 bases at J, with 15 bases between the two ends. Germline V gene lookup returns CDR1 SGHNT and CDR2 YENEEA. This CDR3 has 15 residues. CDR3 sequence: CASSPRGGDYNEQFF. The CDR3 region has the DNA TGTGCCAGCAGCCCTCGAGGGGGAGATTACAATGAGCAGTTCTTC.

The chain couples TRBV6-1 to TRBJ2-7; 11 nucleotides align to TRBD2. The CDR3 is 15 amino acids. Germline assignment: CDR1 MNHNS and CDR2 SASEGT. With V trimmed by 2 bases and J by 3 bases, 3 bases remained unmatched. This CDR3 reads CASSEQTSGNYEQYF. The CDR3 DNA reads TGTGCCAGCAGTGAACAGACTAGCGGGAACTACGAGCAGTACTTC.

The chain recombines TRBV6-5 with TRBJ2-1; 11 nucleotides agree with TRBD2. With V trimmed by 5 bases and J by 5 bases, 5 bases remained unmatched. Germline V gene sequence: CDR1 MNHEY, CDR2 SVGAGI. The CDR3 totals 15 residues. CDR3 residues: CASSPPGLADNEQFF. The CDR3 DNA reads as TGTGCCAGCAGTCCACCGGGACTAGCGGACAATGAGCAGTTCTTC.

This clone was detected once. The V call is TRBV7-9, the J call TRBJ1-3; 7 nucleotides line up with TRBD1. Germline V gene sequence: CDR1 SEHNR, CDR2 FQNEAQ (reference sequence). The CDR3 is made up of 16 amino acids. J was trimmed by 4 bases and V by 0 bases; bases with no gene match: 6. The CDR3 sequence is CASSLAAGGSGNTIYF. The CDR3 DNA reads as TGTGCCAGCAGCTTAGCGGCAGGGGGTAGCGGAAACACCATATATTTT.

The chain employs TRBV7-2 and TRBJ2-7; 10 bases map to TRBD2. CDR3 length: 14 amino acids. Germline assignment: CDR1 SGHTA and CDR2 FQGNSA. The J segment lost 0 bases and the V segment lost 5 bases, leaving 1 base of the junction unmatched. The CDR3 sequence is CASSRTSGSYEQYF. Here the CDR3 DNA reads TGTGCCAGCAGCCGGACTAGCGGCTCCTACGAGCAGTACTTC.

This chain connects TRBV11-2 to TRBJ2-7; 9 bases map to TRBD1. Germline V gene lookup returns CDR1 SGHAT and CDR2 FQNNGV. V was pared by 5 bases and J by 4 bases, with 9 bases of the junction left unmatched. This CDR3 spans 15 amino acids. The DNA for the CDR3 is TGTGCCAGCAGCCTCGTGGACAGGGGTCCTTACGAGCAGTACTTC. It yields the protein CASSLVDRGPYEQYF.

This sequence joins TRBV19 and TRBJ1-2, with TRBD1 matching 8 bases. V shed 7 bases and J 2 bases; nucleotides not matched to a gene: 3. Germline V lookup: CDR1 LNHDA, CDR2 SQIVND (reference sequence). The CDR3 covers 13 residues. The CDR3 protein is CASTRGQNYGYTF. The CDR3 DNA is TGTGCCAGTACCAGGGGGCAGAACTATGGCTACACCTTC. Full variable domain (missing parts from reference TRBV19 and TRBJ1-2): DGGITQSPKYLFRKEGQNVTLSCEQNLNHDAMYWYRQDPGQGLRLIYYSQIVNDFQKGDIAEGYSVSREKKESFPLTVTSAQKNPTAFYLCASTRGQNYGYTFGSGTRLTVV.

J is TRBJ2-2 and V is TRBV29-1; a weak D match, TRBD2 (6 bases). Looked up from germline, CDR1 is SQVTM and CDR2 is ANQGSEA. The CDR3 is made up of 12 amino acids. V was pared by 7 bases and J by 5 bases, with 11 bases between. DNA of the CDR3: TGCAGCGCCGGACTACCGACCGGGGAGCTGTTTTTT. Translated: CSAGLPTGELFF.

This sequence joins TRBV7-2 and TRBJ1-1, with 7 bases aligning to TRBD1. The trim removed 5 bases at V and 4 bases at J, leaving 4 bases unmatched. Germline V lookup: CDR1 SGHTA, CDR2 FQGNSA. This CDR3 comprises 13 residues. The CDR3 sequence: CASSVDRATEAFF. CDR3 DNA: TGTGCCAGCAGCGTCGACAGGGCCACTGAAGCTTTCTTT.

The chain combines TRBV15 with TRBJ2-3, with D perhaps TRBD2 (6 bases). The V gene's germline CDR1 is LNHNV and CDR2 YYDKDF (reference sequence). The ends were cut back, 1 base at V and 2 bases at J, with 10 bases in the middle. The CDR3 length is 15 residues. CDR3 nucleotide sequence: TGTGCCACCAGCAGAGCGGGAGAGGCCACAGATACGCAGTATTTT. Encoded protein: CATSRAGEATDTQYF.

The chain couples TRBV5-4 to TRBJ2-7, with D possibly TRBD1 on 6 matching bases. The CDR3 is made up of 15 amino acids. Trimming stripped 4 bases from V and 4 bases from J, with 18 bases between. Germline values: CDR1 SGHNT, CDR2 YYREEE (reference sequence). CDR3 protein: CASSPAGRGRYEQYF. The CDR3 DNA is TGTGCCAGCAGCCCGGCGGGCAGGGGCAGGTACGAGCAGTACTTC.

V is TRBV11-2 and J is TRBJ2-3; D unclear. CDR1 and CDR2 from the germline V gene are SGHAT and FQNNGV. V was clipped by 0 bases and J by 2 bases, with 6 bases between them. The CDR3 loop spans 14 amino acids. The CDR3 DNA reads as TGTGCCAGCAGCTTAGAAACTGCCACAGATACGCAGTATTTT. Protein: CASSLETATDTQYF.

This clone was seen only a few times. J is TRBJ2-1 and V is TRBV29-1; TRBD2 matches 11 bases. The CDR3 totals 14 residues. Germline CDR1 and CDR2: SQVTM and ANQGSEA. J gave up 6 bases and V 3 bases, and 4 bases lay outside the gene matches. The CDR3 reads CSVELAGGGNEQFF. As DNA, the CDR3 is TGCAGCGTTGAGTTAGCGGGAGGGGGCAATGAGCAGTTCTTC.

This chain links TRBV5-1 with TRBJ2-2; 8 bases line up with TRBD2. CDR3 length: 19 residues. V trimming: 3 bases; J trimming: 4 bases; junction bases outside the gene matches: 17. Per the germline V gene, CDR1 is SGHRS and CDR2 is YFSETQ. The CDR3 nucleotides read TGCGCCAGCAGCTCGACCAGACAGAGACTAGCGCGGTCCACCGGGGAGCTGTTTTTT. Translated: CASSSTRQRLARSTGELFF.

This chain uses TRBV7-8 with TRBJ2-3; 10 nucleotides line up with TRBD2. The CDR3 extends over 16 amino acids. CDR1 is SGHVS, CDR2 FQNEAQ, per germline. Unmatched junction bases numbered 5, after V lost 2 bases and J lost 3 bases. CDR3 residues: CASSLFLAGDTDTQYF. The DNA for the CDR3 is TGTGCCAGCAGCTTATTCCTAGCGGGAGATACAGATACGCAGTATTTT.

The chain has TRBV7-9 and TRBJ1-3; tentatively, D is TRBD1 (6 bases). V was cut by 1 base and J by 3 bases, with 13 bases left in between. CDR1 SEHNR and CDR2 FQNEAQ come from the germline V gene (reference sequence). This CDR3 contains 16 residues. The CDR3 sequence: CASSLGTLRGGNTIYF. For the CDR3, the DNA is TGTGCCAGCAGCTTAGGGACGCTCAGGGGTGGAAACACCATATATTTT.

The chain carries TRBV5-6 and TRBJ2-7; D possibly corresponds to TRBD2 (5 bases). The germline V gene has CDR1 SGHDT and CDR2 YYEEEE. Between the trimmed V and J ends, which lost 5 bases and 2 bases, there was a span of 11 bases. This CDR3 contains 13 residues. The CDR3 DNA is TGTGCCAGCAGGAGCGGCCCAACCTACGAGCAGTACTTC. Translation: CASRSGPTYEQYF. The complete variable domain, with remaining parts taken from reference TRBV5-6 and TRBJ2-7, reads DAGVTQSPTHLIKTRGQQVTLRCSPKSGHDTVSWYQQALGQGPQFIFQYYEEEERQRGNFPDRFSGHQFPNYSSELNVNALLLGDSALYLCASRSGPTYEQYFGPGTRLTVT.

The chain is built from TRBV25-1 and TRBJ2-3; 12 bases are shared with TRBD2. The CDR3 consists of 16 residues. The trim removed 3 bases at V and 3 bases at J, leaving 4 bases unmatched. The V gene's germline CDR1 is MGHDK and CDR2 SYGVNS. As DNA, the CDR3 is TGTGCCAGCAGTGACCGGACTAGCGGGAAAACAGATACGCAGTATTTT. Its protein is CASSDRTSGKTDTQYF.